This T cell receptor (beta chain) comes out of a study of cytomegalovirus exposure and HLA in healthy donors. Study-wide points: The number of N-insertions in an Asian-associated ancestry cluster was reportedly below the approximately 700-donor mean in a later analysis. Per a prior analysis, the majority of TCR beta V segments were productive roughly 87% or roughly 30% of the time. Within a later analysis, the majority of CMV-associated TCR beta chains appeared HLA-restricted.

Trimming pared 0 bases from V and 1 base from J, leaving 15 bases between. CDR3 length: 17 amino acids. The germline V gene encodes CDR1 SQVTM and CDR2 ANQGSEA. 60 Vbeta and 13 Jbeta primers were used in PCR. The repertoire was sequenced with immunoSEQ multiplex PCR; TCRdb's copy has only in-frame clones and lacks some. In the table there are roughly 100,000 clones, around 10% of which are singletons. It was healthy bone marrow donors who served as donors. On this clone: The target antigen is unknown.

The receptor was isolated from a man between 40 and 49 years old in good health and CMV-seropositive. The chain links TRBV29-1 to TRBJ1-4; D remains ambiguous. The source material was PBMCs. CDR3 in amino acids: CSVEDDGLIETNEKLFF. The CDR3 bases are TGCAGCGTTGAAGATGACGGACTAATCGAAACTAATGAAAAACTGTTTTTT.